Following are 19 T cell receptor beta chains from one sample sequenced in a study of shared clonotypes between healthy human individuals. Sequencing used immunoSEQ multiplex PCR; TCRdb keeps in-frame clones, though not all of them. Of about 500,000 clones detected, over 60% appear once; the ten largest clones hold about 12%. Sequenced: PBMCs. The receptors were sampled from a woman between 35 and 50 years old in good health. Some clones in this sample may be carry-over from other donors' samples.

In this sample, this clone turned up once. V gene TRBV5-1 combines with J gene TRBJ2-2; D perhaps matches TRBD1 (6 bases). Germline CDR1 reads SGHRS; CDR2 reads YFSETQ. Trimming took 2 bases from V and 3 from J, leaving 11 bases between them. This CDR3 comprises 15 residues. In DNA form, the CDR3 reads TGCGCCAGCAGCTTAAACCCAGGGGACACCGGGGAGCTGTTTTTT. Protein: CASSLNPGDTGELFF.

The chain recombines TRBV29-1 with TRBJ2-1, with TRBD1 matching over 11 bases. Germline-derived CDR1 and CDR2 are SQVTM and ANQGSEA. V lost 6 bases to trimming and J lost 8 bases; unmatched junction nucleotides: 6. The CDR3 loop spans 13 amino acids. The chain's CDR3 is CSVFRTGGYEQFF. The CDR3 bases are TGCAGCGTCTTCCGGACAGGGGGCTATGAGCAGTTCTTC.

The V and J genes are TRBV5-1 and TRBJ2-1; TRBD1 aligns across 10 bases. This CDR3 is built from 15 residues. Germline lookup yields CDR1 SGHRS and CDR2 YFSETQ. After removal of 2 bases from V and 9 bases from J, the junction contained 8 bases not matched to a gene. The CDR3 here is CASSLEGQGSAEQFF. The CDR3 DNA is TGCGCCAGCAGCTTAGAGGGACAGGGGTCTGCTGAGCAGTTCTTC. Full variable domain (outside the CDR3, taken from reference TRBV5-1 and TRBJ2-1): KAGVTQTPRYLIKTRGQQVTLSCSPISGHRSVSWYQQTPGQGLQFLFEYFSETQRNKGNFPGRFSGRQFSNSRSEMNVSTLELGDSALYLCASSLEGQGSAEQFFGPGTRLTVL.

CDR3 sequence reads: CASSPGLQETQYF. Here the CDR3 DNA reads TGTGCCAGCAGCCCGGGCCTCCAAGAGACCCAGTACTTC. The chain employs TRBV11-1 and TRBJ2-5; D remains unclear. Germline loops: CDR1 SGHAT, CDR2 FQDESV (reference sequence). The CDR3 extends over 13 amino acids. V lost 5 bases and J 1 base, leaving 8 bases between the germline ends.

This clone was counted once. This probably arose from a read error, given a far larger clone one base away. The chain joins TRBV28 to TRBJ1-4, with D unclear. CDR3 length: 15 residues. Germline V CDR1 and CDR2: MDHEN, SYDVKM. Trimming cost V 4 bases and J 5 bases, with 14 bases left between them. CDR3 residues: CASSSPAGANEKLFF. The CDR3 DNA sequence: TGTGCCAGCAGTTCCCCGGCAGGTGCAAATGAAAAACTGTTTTTT.

V and J are TRBV30 and TRBJ1-2, with D hard to call. V dropped 1 base and J dropped 4 bases, with 7 bases sitting between them. In germline, CDR1 is GTSNPN, CDR2 SVGIG (reference sequence). The CDR3 is 12 amino acids. For the CDR3, the DNA is TGTGCCTGGAGTGGCGGGAGCTATGGCTACACCTTC. It codes for CAWSGGSYGYTF.

V and J are TRBV10-1 and TRBJ2-7, with D perhaps being TRBD1 or TRBD2 (5 bases each). The CDR3 extends over 13 amino acids. Germline V lookup: CDR1 WNHNN, CDR2 SYGVQD (reference sequence). The ends were cut back, 6 bases at V and 4 bases at J, with 13 bases in the middle. CDR3 DNA: TGCGCCAGCAGGGGGGACCCAGGATACGAGCAGTACTTC. Protein product: CASRGDPGYEQYF.

V gene TRBV19 combines with J gene TRBJ1-1; D is undetermined. Germline V CDR1 and CDR2: LNHDA, SQIVND (reference sequence). The CDR3 spans 15 residues. With 6 bases removed from V and 2 bases from J, the gap between germline ends came to 16 bases. CDR3 sequence: CASRAEMGYNTEAFF. The CDR3 DNA reads as TGTGCCAGTAGAGCGGAAATGGGGTATAACACTGAAGCTTTCTTT.

The chain uses TRBV9 and TRBJ1-1, with a weak D call TRBD1 (5 bases). Trimming left V 5 bases short and J 1 base short, with 9 bases between. CDR3 length: 13 amino acids. From germline, CDR1 is SGDLS and CDR2 YYNGEE. The CDR3 loop is CASSWQGNTEAFF. Here the CDR3 DNA reads TGTGCCAGCAGTTGGCAGGGGAACACTGAAGCTTTCTTT.

The chain uses TRBV28 and TRBJ2-7; 9 nucleotides match TRBD1. The CDR3 runs 15 residues. With 5 bases clipped from V and 0 bases from J, the junction kept 5 bases outside the gene matches. CDR1 is MDHEN and CDR2 is SYDVKM in the germline V gene. The CDR3 protein is CASSPGDRDSYEQYF. The CDR3 DNA sequence: TGTGCCAGCAGTCCGGGGGACAGGGACTCCTACGAGCAGTACTTC.

The chain combines TRBV29-1 with TRBJ2-1; 7 bases align to TRBD2. CDR1 and CDR2 from the germline V gene are SQVTM and ANQGSEA. The CDR3 totals 15 residues. Trimming at V came to 1 base and at J to 2 bases, leaving 5 bases not matched to a gene. The CDR3 nucleotides read TGCAGCGTTGAAGGAGGACTAGACCCCTACAATGAGCAGTTCTTC. Protein sequence: CSVEGGLDPYNEQFF.

The J gene is TRBJ2-7, the V gene TRBV11-2; 9 positions agree with TRBD2. Losses at the gene ends were 4 bases for V and 0 bases for J; bases not matched to a gene: 7. The CDR3 runs to 16 residues. CDR1 is SGHAT, CDR2 FQNNGV, per germline. The CDR3 coding sequence is TGTGCCAGCAGCTCAACGACTAGCGGTCGCTCCTACGAGCAGTACTTC. Its protein is CASSSTTSGRSYEQYF.

The rearrangement joins TRBV7-8 to TRBJ2-3, with TRBD2 as a possible D gene (5 bases). CDR3 size: 14 residues. Between the trimmed V and J ends, which lost 5 bases and 2 bases, there was a span of 11 bases. Germline lookup yields CDR1 SGHVS and CDR2 FQNEAQ. CDR3: CASSRDVPTDTQYF. Written as DNA, the CDR3 is TGTGCCAGCAGCCGGGATGTCCCCACAGATACGCAGTATTTT.

This chain joins TRBV6-5 and TRBJ2-5; 8 nucleotides align to TRBD2. V was clipped by 6 bases and J by 0 bases; unmatched bases: 3. There are 14 residues in the CDR3. From germline, CDR1 is MNHEY and CDR2 SVGAGI. The CDR3 here is CASRSLADQETQYF. CDR3 bases: TGTGCCAGCAGGTCACTAGCGGACCAAGAGACCCAGTACTTC.

The rearrangement uses TRBV18 and TRBJ2-1; the D is unclear. Germline loops: CDR1 KGHSH, CDR2 LQKENI. V lost 3 bases and J lost 0, with 12 bases in between. The CDR3 is 16 amino acids. The CDR3 bases are TGTGCCAGCTCACCCCCCCCCGGGTTCTCCTACAATGAGCAGTTCTTC. Amino acid sequence: CASSPPPGFSYNEQFF. Using reference TRBV18 and TRBJ2-1 for the parts outside the CDR3, the full variable domain is NAGVMQNPRHLVRRRGQEARLRCSPMKGHSHVYWYRQLPEEGLKFMVYLQKENIIDESGMPKERFSAEFPKEGPSILRIQQVVRGDSAAYFCASSPPPGFSYNEQFFGPGTRLTVL.

The genes are TRBV19 and TRBJ2-1; D possibly corresponds to TRBD2 (5 bases). CDR3 length: 13 residues. Deletions cut 1 base from V and 6 bases from J, with 7 bases between. Germline-derived CDR1 and CDR2 are LNHDA and SQIVND (reference sequence). Written as DNA, the CDR3 is TGTGCCAGTAGTATAGGGGGAGCCAATGAGCAGTTCTTC. Residues: CASSIGGANEQFF. Full variable domain (missing parts from reference TRBV19 and TRBJ2-1): DGGITQSPKYLFRKEGQNVTLSCEQNLNHDAMYWYRQDPGQGLRLIYYSQIVNDFQKGDIAEGYSVSREKKESFPLTVTSAQKNPTAFYLCASSIGGANEQFFGPGTRLTVL.

The chain uses TRBV6-6 and TRBJ1-2; D ambiguous. V was pared by 4 bases and J by 7 bases, with 13 bases between. Germline CDR1 MNHNY, CDR2 SVGAGI (reference sequence). This CDR3 is built from 13 residues. The CDR3, as DNA: TGTGCCAGCAGTTTGTCAAAGTCGGGTGGCTACACCTTC. Protein product: CASSLSKSGGYTF.

This chain connects TRBV7-2 to TRBJ2-5; 7 nucleotides align to TRBD1. With the DNA end fitting TRBJ2-7 better, the J assignment may be wrong. Germline-derived CDR1 and CDR2 are SGHTA and FQGNSA. The CDR3 has 14 amino acids. Written as DNA, the CDR3 is TGTGCCAGCAGCGAGACAGGGAATGATTACGAGCAGTACTTC. As protein: CASSETGNDYEQYF.

V usage is TRBV2 and J usage is TRBJ2-3; D may correspond to TRBD1 or TRBD2 (5 bases each). Germline assignment: CDR1 SNHLY and CDR2 FYNNEI. The ends were cut back, 3 bases at V and 5 bases at J, with 9 bases in the middle. There are 13 residues in the CDR3. The CDR3 protein is CASSDGAGDTQYF. Here the CDR3 DNA reads TGTGCCAGCAGTGACGGGGCGGGAGATACGCAGTATTTT.